The sequence of this T cell receptor (beta chain) was determined in a study of low-dose radiotherapy and immunotherapy resistance in tumors (dated by TCRdb to about 2022). For the study in its entirety: Cohort 1 received 0.5 Gy per fraction every 2 weeks, with a prescribed total PTV dose of 6.5 Gy. The translational analysis covered eight patients: three from the first dose cohort and the first five from the second dose cohort. Intravenous cyclophosphamide at 200 mg/m2 was administered every two weeks, one day ahead of each radiation and immunotherapy administration. Trial participants were not randomized into treatment groups. Starting on cycle 1 day 1, patients took 300 mg of aspirin by mouth once daily for four cycles. Cohort 2 received 1 Gy per fraction every two weeks, with a total of 13 Gy over 26 weeks. Nivolumab was administered intravenously as a 240 mg flat dose every two weeks, and ipilimumab was administered intravenously at 1 mg/kg every six weeks.

The time point label corresponds to: before trial treatment. The donors took part in RACIN, a single-arm, phase I, dose-escalation trial that combined nivolumab, ipilimumab, aspirin, low-dose cyclophosphamide and low-dose radiotherapy. Patients were eligible if they had advanced solid tumors that were TIL-negative. The sample holds one count of this clonotype. Its antigen remains undetermined. Base qualities are not provided; no much larger clone lies one nucleotide away. Single-read evidence is weak. Sequenced using an Illumina HiSeq 2500. First-strand cDNA was synthesized with Superscript III and a set of TRAV- and TRBV-specific primers, covering both TCRalpha and TCRbeta chains. An approximately 19-cycle PCR with Phusion amplified the TCRs, pairing a constant-region primer with the adapter that was attached to the V primers. The isolated mRNA was amplified using the MessageAmp II aRNA Amplification Kit, with in vitro transcription performed for around 16 hours at 37 degrees C. The Dynabeads mRNA DIRECT Purification Kit was used to isolate mRNA for TCR sequencing. Indexed Illumina adapters were added in a second Phusion PCR of around 27 cycles, and the PCR products were purified with AMPure XP beads. As for the original processing: Custom Perl scripts pooled TCR sequences encoding the same protein, removed out-of-frame sequences and computed each clonotype's abundance. The analysis excluded TCR sequences that were supported by just one read. Shannon entropy, Gini index, clonality, richness, and the frequency of TCRs shared between repertoires were included as repertoire metrics. In-frame beta chains were kept once TCRdb had trimmed the public reads at Q25 with fastp and called clones with MiXCR. Each CDR3 protein gets just one entry, which takes the most common genes and DNA from the rows behind it. The V and J calls shown here were made by TCRdb, not taken from the authors' results. The sample table holds about 82,000 distinct CDR3 sequences, of which under 20% were seen once. Around 6.3% of the sample goes to the ten largest clones.

Compared with germline, V lacks 5 bases and J lacks 7 bases; bases without a gene match: 6. The CDR3, cysteine through phenylalanine, is 13 amino acids long. The read is trimmed to its CDR3 DNA, 39 bases read in frame from base 1. Based on the germline V gene, the CDR1 and CDR2 sequences are SQVTM and ANQGSEA. The material sequenced was PBMCs, taken before treatment. The chain couples TRBV29-1 to TRBJ2-2, and 8 junction bases match TRBD2. The TCR comes from a male donor with prostate cancer. The CDR3 reads as follows: CSVPAGGIGELFF. The nucleotide sequence reads as follows: TGCAGCGTTCCCGCGGGGGGAATCGGGGAGCTGTTTTTT.